The 20 T cell receptor beta chains below were found in one sample sequenced in a study of response to subunit inactivated influenza vaccine. TCRdb ran MiXCR on the RT-PCR reads and lists one entry per CDR3 protein. The sample includes hundreds of thousands of distinct CDR3 sequences, around 14% of them seen just once. The specimen comprised PBMCs from blood, sampled 11 to 12 days after vaccination. The receptors here all came from a man in his forties or fifties who received an inactivated influenza vaccine.

This clonotype was detected ten times or more. The gene calls are TRBV3-1 and TRBJ1-1, with D tentatively TRBD1 (6 bases). In germline, CDR1 is LGHDT, CDR2 YNNKEL (reference sequence). V lost 0 bases to trimming and J lost 6 bases, with 8 bases between them. This CDR3 is built from 13 residues. The CDR3 is CASSQDRTAEAFF. The CDR3 DNA reads TGTGCCAGCAGCCAAGATAGGACAGCTGAAGCTTTCTTT.

The CDR3 protein is CAWDPNLLGSYGYTF. CDR3 DNA: TGTGCCTGGGACCCAAACCTCTTGGGATCCTATGGCTACACCTTC. The chain employs TRBV30 and TRBJ1-2; D is unresolved. With 5 bases removed from V and 4 bases from J, the gap between germline ends came to 20 bases. Germline assignment: CDR1 GTSNPN and CDR2 SVGIG (reference sequence). There are 15 residues in the CDR3.

This clonotype was picked up a small number of times. This chain joins TRBV30 and TRBJ1-5, with TRBD1 identical over 10 bases. CDR1 GTSNPN and CDR2 SVGIG come from the germline V gene (reference sequence). The CDR3 contains 22 residues. V gave up 0 bases and J gave up 2 bases; unmatched junction bases: 22. CDR3 sequence reads: CAWSVCSGDRGYQSRGNQPQHF. The CDR3 DNA reads as TGTGCCTGGAGTGTATGTTCCGGGGACAGGGGATATCAGTCACGGGGCAATCAGCCCCAGCATTTT.

The V call is TRBV10-3, the J call TRBJ2-7; D is unresolved. Germline V gene sequence: CDR1 ENHRY, CDR2 SYGVKD. This CDR3 comprises 12 residues. Trimming removed 8 bases from V and 6 bases from J, with 14 bases in between. CDR3 loop: CAISGDPGEQYF. CDR3 nucleotides: TGTGCCATCTCGGGTGACCCAGGCGAGCAGTACTTC.

Concerning this clonotype itself: This may be a read error, as it is one base from a much larger clone. The CDR3, as DNA: TGTGCCAGCAGTTACGGGGGAGCTGAAGCTTACTTT. Residues: CASSYGGAEAYF. The chain carries TRBV6-2 or TRBV6-3 and TRBJ1-1; weak D call: TRBD1 (5 bases). The CDR3 covers 12 residues. Per the germline V gene, CDR1 is MNHEY and CDR2 is SVGEGT.

V and J are TRBV20-1 and TRBJ2-5; D perhaps matches TRBD1 (6 bases). This CDR3 contains 13 residues. V shed 4 bases and J shed 4 bases, with 13 bases lying between them. Germline CDR1 is DFQATT and CDR2 is SNEGSKA (reference sequence). The CDR3 region is CSATTGLPETQYF. CDR3 DNA sequence: TGCAGTGCTACAACAGGGCTCCCAGAGACCCAGTACTTC.

This sequence joins TRBV5-1 and TRBJ1-1; TRBD1 matches at 12 bases. The germline V gene encodes CDR1 SGHRS and CDR2 YFSETQ. Trimming at V came to 4 bases and at J to 5 bases, leaving 6 bases not matched to a gene. The CDR3 covers 15 residues. As DNA, the CDR3 is TGCGCCAGCAGCGACGGGACAGGGGGCGGTACTGAAGCTTTCTTT. Protein sequence: CASSDGTGGGTEAFF.

This clonotype came up a few times. This chain links TRBV7-1 with TRBJ2-7; 16 positions match TRBD2. TRBV7-1 is known as an ORF, though its function is uncertain. Trimming at V came to 3 bases and at J to 4 bases, leaving 21 bases not matched to a gene. The CDR3 spans 22 residues. The CDR3 loop reads CASSSRRLIPGLAGGPFYEQYF. As DNA, the CDR3 is TGTGCCAGCAGCTCCCGCCGCCTGATACCGGGACTAGCGGGAGGGCCGTTTTACGAGCAGTACTTC.

This clonotype was counted ten times or more. The V and J genes are TRBV12-3 or TRBV12-4 and TRBJ2-7, with 9 nucleotides matching TRBD2. The CDR3 has 14 residues. The trim removed 3 bases at V and 4 bases at J, leaving 4 bases unmatched. CDR3 residues: CASSFGLAGYEQYF. DNA of the CDR3: TGTGCCAGCAGTTTCGGGCTAGCGGGGTACGAGCAGTACTTC.

The chain is built from TRBV7-3 and TRBJ2-2; the match to TRBD1 covers 7 bases. CDR1 is SGHTA, CDR2 FQGTGA, per germline. The CDR3 covers 16 residues. J gave up 0 bases and V 4 bases, and 5 bases lay outside the gene matches. This CDR3 is CASSSTGATNTGELFF. CDR3 nucleotide sequence: TGTGCCAGCAGCTCAACAGGGGCGACGAACACCGGGGAGCTGTTTTTT.

This clonotype has only a few counts. The chain is built from TRBV28 and TRBJ1-2; D uncertain. The germline gives CDR1 MDHEN, CDR2 SYDVKM. The CDR3 sequence is 14 residues long. Trimming stripped 5 bases from V and 8 bases from J, with 18 bases between. The CDR3 DNA sequence: TGTGCCAGCAGTCCGCCGGGCCCTACTAAAGGCTACACCTTC. Translating it yields CASSPPGPTKGYTF.

This clonotype was counted between two and nine times. V and J are TRBV7-8 and TRBJ1-3; TRBD1 is a possible D gene (6 bases). Trimming left V 1 base short and J 0 bases short, with 10 bases between. Germline CDR1 is SGHVS and CDR2 is FQNEAQ. The CDR3 totals 16 residues. In nucleotides, the CDR3 is TGTGCCAGCAGCTTAGACAGGGTTCCCTCTGGAAACACCATATATTTT. Its protein product is CASSLDRVPSGNTIYF.

This clonotype was observed a few times. This sequence joins TRBV7-2 and TRBJ2-7; TRBD1 or TRBD2 may be the D gene (5 bases each). The ends were cut back, 1 base at V and 4 bases at J, with 8 bases in the middle. This CDR3 spans 13 amino acids. Germline V gene lookup returns CDR1 SGHTA and CDR2 FQGNSA. The DNA of the CDR3 is TGTGCCAGCAGCTTAGGGGACGCATACGAGCAGTACTTC. Translated, it gives CASSLGDAYEQYF.

The V and J genes are TRBV10-3 and TRBJ2-5; 7 bases fit TRBD1. The CDR3 is 13 residues long. J gave up 5 bases and V 5 bases, and 5 bases lay outside the gene matches. Germline CDR1 and CDR2: ENHRY and SYGVKD. CDR3 loop: CAISTGVRETQYF. In DNA, the CDR3 is TGTGCCATCAGTACAGGGGTTCGGGAGACCCAGTACTTC.

This clonotype was detected many times. The J gene is TRBJ1-1, the V gene TRBV5-1, with D hard to call. The CDR3 extends over 15 amino acids. V lost 3 bases and J lost 4, with 16 bases in between. CDR1 and CDR2 from the germline V gene are SGHRS and YFSETQ. In nucleotides, the CDR3 is TGCGCCAGCAGCTCAGGTACACACGGAGGCACTGAAGCTTTCTTT. Protein: CASSSGTHGGTEAFF.

The sample holds a few counts of this clonotype. The chain employs TRBV5-1 and TRBJ1-1; D is uncertain. With 5 bases removed from V and 10 bases from J, the gap between germline ends came to 18 bases. The CDR3 covers 13 residues. Per germline, CDR1 SGHRS and CDR2 YFSETQ. This CDR3 is CASSPDSRIGAFF. CDR3 DNA sequence: TGCGCCAGCAGTCCGGACTCCCGCATTGGAGCTTTCTTT.

V is TRBV2 and J is TRBJ2-5; 8 bases are shared with TRBD2. CDR3 size: 15 residues. V gave up 1 base and J gave up 3 bases; unmatched junction bases: 4. The germline CDR1 and CDR2 sequences are SNHLY and FYNNEI. The chain's CDR3 is CASSEVGLVKETQYF. Written as DNA, the CDR3 is TGTGCCAGCAGTGAAGTGGGACTAGTGAAAGAGACCCAGTACTTC.

At least ten counts were recorded for this clonotype. The rearrangement uses TRBV5-1 and TRBJ2-7; TRBD1 is a possible D gene (7 bases). Trimming shortened V by 4 bases and J by 0 bases, and 14 bases separated the two germline ends. CDR3 size: 15 residues. Germline loops: CDR1 SGHRS, CDR2 YFSETQ. The CDR3 bases are TGCGCCAGCAGCGGTCCGGGGGACAGCTCCTACGAGCAGTACTTC. Protein product: CASSGPGDSSYEQYF.

This clonotype turned up a few times. The chain employs TRBV4-3 and TRBJ2-2; no reliable D call. V gave up 2 bases and J gave up 3 bases, with 10 bases separating them. In germline, CDR1 is LGHNA, CDR2 YSLEER. This CDR3 is built from 15 residues. The CDR3 here is CASSQRPLDTGELFF. CDR3 DNA: TGCGCCAGCAGCCAAAGACCTCTGGACACCGGGGAGCTGTTTTTT.

This clonotype was counted only a few times. This sequence joins TRBV11-2 and TRBJ2-7; 7 bases agree with TRBD1. Germline V gene sequence: CDR1 SGHAT, CDR2 FQNNGV. The CDR3 spans 12 residues. Trimming removed 3 bases from V and 7 bases from J; junction bases left unmatched: 3. The CDR3 DNA reads TGTGCCAGCAGCTTGGACAGGTGGGAGCAGTACTTC. Translated: CASSLDRWEQYF.